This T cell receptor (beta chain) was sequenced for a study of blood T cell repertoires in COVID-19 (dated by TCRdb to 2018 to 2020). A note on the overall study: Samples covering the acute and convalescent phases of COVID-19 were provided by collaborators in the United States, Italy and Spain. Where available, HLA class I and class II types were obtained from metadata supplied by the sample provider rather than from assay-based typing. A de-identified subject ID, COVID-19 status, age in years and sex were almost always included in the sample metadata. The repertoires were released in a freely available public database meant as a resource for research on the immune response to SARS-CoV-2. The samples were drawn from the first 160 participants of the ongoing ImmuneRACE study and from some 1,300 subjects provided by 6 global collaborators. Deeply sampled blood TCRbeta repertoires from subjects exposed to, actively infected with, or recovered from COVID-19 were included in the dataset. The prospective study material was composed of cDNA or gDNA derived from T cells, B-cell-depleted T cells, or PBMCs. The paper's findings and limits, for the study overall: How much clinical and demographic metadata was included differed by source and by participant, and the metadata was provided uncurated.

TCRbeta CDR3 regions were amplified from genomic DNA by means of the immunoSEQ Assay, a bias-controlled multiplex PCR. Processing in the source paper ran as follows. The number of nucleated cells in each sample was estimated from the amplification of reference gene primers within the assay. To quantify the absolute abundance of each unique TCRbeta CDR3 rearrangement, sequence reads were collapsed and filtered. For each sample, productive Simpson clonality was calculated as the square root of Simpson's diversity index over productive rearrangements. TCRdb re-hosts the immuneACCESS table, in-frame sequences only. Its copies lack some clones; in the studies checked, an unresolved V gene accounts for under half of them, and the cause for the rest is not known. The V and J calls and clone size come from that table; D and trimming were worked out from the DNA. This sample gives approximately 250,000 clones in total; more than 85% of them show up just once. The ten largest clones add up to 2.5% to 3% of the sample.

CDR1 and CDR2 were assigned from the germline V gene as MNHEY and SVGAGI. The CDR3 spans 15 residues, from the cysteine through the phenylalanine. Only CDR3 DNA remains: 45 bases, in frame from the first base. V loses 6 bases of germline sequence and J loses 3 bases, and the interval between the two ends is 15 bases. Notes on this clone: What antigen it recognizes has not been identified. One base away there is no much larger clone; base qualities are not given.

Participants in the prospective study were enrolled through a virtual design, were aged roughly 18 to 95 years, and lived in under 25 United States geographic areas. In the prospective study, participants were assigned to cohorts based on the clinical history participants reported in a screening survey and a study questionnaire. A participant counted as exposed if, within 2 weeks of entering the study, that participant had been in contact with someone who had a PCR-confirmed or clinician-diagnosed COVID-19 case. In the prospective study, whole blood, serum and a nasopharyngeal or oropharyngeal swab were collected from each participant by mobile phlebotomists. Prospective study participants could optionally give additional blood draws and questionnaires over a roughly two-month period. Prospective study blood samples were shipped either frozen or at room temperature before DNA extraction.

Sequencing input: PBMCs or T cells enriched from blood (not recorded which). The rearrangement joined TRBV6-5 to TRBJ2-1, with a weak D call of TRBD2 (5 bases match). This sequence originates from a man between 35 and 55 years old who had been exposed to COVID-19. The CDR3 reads CASSSTISGYNEQFF. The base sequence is TGTGCCAGCAGCTCCACAATCAGCGGCTACAATGAGCAGTTCTTC.